This T cell receptor (beta chain) derives from a study of OX40 agonist ivuxolimab in advanced cancers. TCRdb's table, derived via immunoSEQ multiplex PCR, lists solely in-frame clones and lacks some. There are 40,000 to 45,000 clones in the sample; over 65% occur only once, and roughly 23% lies in the top ten. CDR3 length: 15 amino acids. Germline values: CDR1 SGHVS, CDR2 FQNEAQ. V dropped 5 bases and J dropped 0 bases, with 11 bases sitting between them. This TCR came from an adult with an advanced solid tumor such as melanoma, head and neck, liver or kidney cancer. This sample comprised CD4+ or CD8+ T cells sorted from blood, obtained in a trial of the OX40 agonist ivuxolimab. The genes are TRBV7-8 and TRBJ1-3; D gene uncertain. CDR3 sequence: CASSPIQSSGNTIYF. The CDR3 DNA follows: TGTGCCAGCAGCCCAATCCAGAGCTCTGGAAACACCATATATTTT.